What follows are 21 T cell receptor beta chains derived from one specimen sequenced in a study of blood T cell repertoires in COVID-19. Using immunoSEQ multiplex PCR, the repertoire was profiled, and TCRdb retains in-frame clones only, with some absent. The sample carries some 180,000 clones, 76% recorded once. Sequences were obtained from peripheral blood. The source is a woman aged 45-65 years with active or convalescent COVID-19.

In regard to this clone: A far larger clone is just one base off, so this is likely a read error. The chain combines TRBV3-1 (or the pseudogene TRBV3-2) with TRBJ2-3, with TRBD1 matching 7 bases. Germline trimming cut 4 bases from V and 4 bases from J; bases unmatched to any gene: 2. Germline CDR1 is LGHDT and CDR2 is YNNKEL (reference sequence). The CDR3 has 13 residues. Here the CDR3 DNA reads TGTGCCAGCAGCCCCACAGGGGCAGATACGCAGTATTTT. This codes for CASSPTGADTQYF.

Here the CDR3 DNA reads TGTGCCAGCAGCTTCAGAAGCTCCTACGAGCAGTACTTC. Its translation: CASSFRSSYEQYF. The rearrangement links TRBV7-2 to TRBJ2-7; D not certain. V lost 3 bases, J lost 0 bases, and 6 bases lay in between. The CDR3 has 13 amino acids. Germline V gives CDR1 SGHTA, CDR2 FQGNSA.

This chain uses TRBV14 with TRBJ1-2, with 8 bases fitting TRBD1. The CDR3 consists of 16 residues. V lost 1 base to trimming and J lost 3 bases; unmatched junction nucleotides: 7. Germline V gene lookup returns CDR1 SGHDN and CDR2 FVKESK. The CDR3 DNA follows: TGTGCCAGCAGCCAAGTCAGGGGGCTGGTGGACTATGGCTACACCTTC. Translation gives CASSQVRGLVDYGYTF.

The chain joins TRBV2 to TRBJ1-1, with D perhaps TRBD1 (6 bases). Germline-derived CDR1 and CDR2 are SNHLY and FYNNEI. The CDR3 contains 15 residues. V lost 6 bases and J 3 bases, leaving 17 bases between the germline ends. The CDR3 loop reads CASRVTGQTDTEAFF. As DNA, the CDR3 is TGTGCCAGCAGGGTCACAGGACAGACCGACACTGAAGCTTTCTTT.

This clone was seen ten or more times. Other DNA sequences from this sample encode an identical CDR3 as well. The chain combines TRBV3-1 (or the pseudogene TRBV3-2) with TRBJ1-2; TRBD1 might be the D (5 bases). Trimming took 4 bases from V and 8 from J, leaving 8 bases between them. Germline assignment: CDR1 LGHDT and CDR2 YNNKEL (reference sequence). The CDR3 consists of 11 residues. CDR3 amino acids: CASSRGRGYTF. As DNA, the CDR3 is TGTGCCAGCAGCCGGGGGAGGGGCTACACCTTC.

The chain employs TRBV19 and TRBJ1-1; weak D call: TRBD1 (5 bases). Trimming cost V 7 bases and J 8 bases, with 26 bases left between them. Germline lookup yields CDR1 LNHDA and CDR2 SQIVND (reference sequence). This CDR3 region has 16 residues. DNA of the CDR3: TGTGCCAGTACCCGGGGGAGAGGGGATTTAATGGCAGAAGCTTTCTTT. Translating it yields CASTRGRGDLMAEAFF.

The V and J genes are TRBV30 and TRBJ1-1, with 8 bases aligning to TRBD1. The germline CDR1 and CDR2 sequences are GTSNPN and SVGIG (reference sequence). Losses at the gene ends were 3 bases for V and 2 bases for J; bases not matched to a gene: 11. This CDR3 has 16 amino acids. The CDR3 nucleotides read TGTGCCTGGAGCCCTCGGACAGGGACCTCTAACACTGAAGCTTTCTTT. Its translation: CAWSPRTGTSNTEAFF.

V gene TRBV5-1 combines with J gene TRBJ2-7; the D is unclear. Germline assignment: CDR1 SGHRS and CDR2 YFSETQ. The CDR3 extends over 14 amino acids. V was shortened by 4 bases and J by 3 bases, with 14 bases between the two germline ends. The CDR3 spells CASSLSPSIYEQYF. As DNA, the CDR3 is TGCGCCAGCAGCCTTAGCCCGAGTATCTACGAGCAGTACTTC.

V is TRBV5-1 and J is TRBJ1-2; TRBD1 aligns across 7 bases. From germline, CDR1 is SGHRS and CDR2 YFSETQ. The V and J ends lost 0 bases and 4 bases, in that order; junction bases with no gene match: 6. The CDR3 runs 15 residues. The CDR3 loop reads CASSLGDSLSYGYTF. The CDR3 DNA is TGCGCCAGCAGCTTGGGGGACAGTTTATCCTATGGCTACACCTTC. The full variable domain, its missing parts supplied by reference TRBV5-1 and TRBJ1-2, is KAGVTQTPRYLIKTRGQQVTLSCSPISGHRSVSWYQQTPGQGLQFLFEYFSETQRNKGNFPGRFSGRQFSNSRSEMNVSTLELGDSALYLCASSLGDSLSYGYTFGSGTRLTVV.

The count of this clone is one. The chain carries TRBV19 and TRBJ2-6; no firm D call. V gave up 3 bases and J gave up 0 bases, with 6 bases separating them. The CDR3 is 15 amino acids. Germline CDR1 reads LNHDA; CDR2 reads SQIVND (reference sequence). The CDR3 region has the DNA TGTGCCAGTAGTATCGGTAACTCTGGGGCCAACGTCCTGACTTTC. Protein: CASSIGNSGANVLTF.

The V call is TRBV18, the J call TRBJ2-6; 7 bases align to TRBD1. The junction had 13 bases not matched to a gene; V was cut back by 8 bases and J by 0 bases. Germline V gives CDR1 KGHSH, CDR2 LQKENI. This CDR3 spans 18 amino acids. This CDR3 is CASTTGFQPISGANVLTF. As DNA, the CDR3 is TGTGCCAGCACGACAGGGTTCCAACCCATCTCTGGGGCCAACGTCCTGACTTTC.

The J gene is TRBJ1-1, the V gene TRBV5-1; tentatively, D is TRBD1 (6 bases). Germline V lookup: CDR1 SGHRS, CDR2 YFSETQ. Deletions cut 2 bases from V and 3 bases from J, with 20 bases between. The CDR3 has 17 residues. CDR3 coding DNA: TGCGCCAGCAGCTTAGGGGGGGCGCTGACGTTGGACACTGAAGCTTTCTTT. Protein: CASSLGGALTLDTEAFF.

The J gene is TRBJ2-1, the V gene TRBV5-1; 9 positions match TRBD2. The V and J ends lost 4 bases and 8 bases, in that order; junction bases with no gene match: 10. This CDR3 has 15 amino acids. The germline CDR1 and CDR2 sequences are SGHRS and YFSETQ. Here the CDR3 reads CASSMFASGEDEQFF. Here the CDR3 DNA reads TGCGCCAGCAGCATGTTCGCTAGCGGGGAGGATGAGCAGTTCTTC.

This clone was seen only a few times. The chain carries TRBV21-1 and TRBJ1-6; the table's D call, TRBD1, has no DNA check behind it. TRBV21-1 represents a pseudogene. The CDR3 is made up of 14 amino acids. CDR3 coding DNA: TGTGCCAGCAGCAAACGGCAGGGGGCTTCACCCCTCCACTTT. Encoded protein: CASSKRQGASPLHF.

The gene calls are TRBV29-1 and TRBJ1-2, with TRBD1 as a possible D gene (6 bases). Trimming cost V 6 bases and J 4 bases, with 12 bases left between them. CDR1 is SQVTM and CDR2 is ANQGSEA in the germline V gene. This CDR3 spans 12 amino acids. The CDR3 coding sequence is TGCAGCGTCACTACAGGGTCCTATGGCTACACCTTC. Encoded protein: CSVTTGSYGYTF.

The chain employs TRBV28 and TRBJ1-1; D possibly corresponds to TRBD1 (5 bases). This CDR3 spans 15 amino acids. Germline-derived CDR1 and CDR2 are MDHEN and SYDVKM. Deletions cut 7 bases from V and 3 bases from J, with 18 bases between. CDR3 bases: TGTGCCAGCACTCGGGGGGACGGGGTGGACACTGAAGCTTTCTTT. Its protein product is CASTRGDGVDTEAFF. Full variable domain (outside the CDR3, taken from reference TRBV28 and TRBJ1-1): DVKVTQSSRYLVKRTGEKVFLECVQDMDHENMFWYRQDPGLGLRLIYFSYDVKMKEKGDIPEGYSVSREKKERFSLILESASTNQTSMYLCASTRGDGVDTEAFFGQGTRLTVV.

The V call is TRBV28, the J call TRBJ1-2; 7 nucleotides match TRBD1. CDR1 MDHEN and CDR2 SYDVKM come from the germline V gene. CDR3 size: 13 residues. Unmatched junction bases numbered 7, after V lost 5 bases and J lost 7 bases. CDR3 bases: TGTGCCAGCAGTGACAGGGCCTCTTTTGGCTACACCTTC. Translation: CASSDRASFGYTF.

This clone was seen a few times. This chain links TRBV7-2 with TRBJ2-2; D gene unclear. CDR1 and CDR2 from the germline V gene are SGHTA and FQGNSA. V was cut by 0 bases and J by 6 bases, with 5 bases left in between. The CDR3 consists of 13 residues. The CDR3 here is CASSLARPGELFF. DNA for the CDR3: TGTGCCAGCAGCTTAGCCAGGCCCGGGGAGCTGTTTTTT.

The chain combines TRBV3-1 (or the pseudogene TRBV3-2) with TRBJ1-4, with TRBD1 identical over 11 bases. The V segment lost 4 bases and the J segment 8 bases; nucleotides outside the gene matches: 3. Germline V gene data show CDR1 as LGHDT and CDR2 as YNNKEL (reference sequence). The CDR3 length is 14 residues. CDR3 nucleotides: TGTGCCAGCAGCCGGACAGGGGGCCAGGAAAAACTGTTTTTT. Its protein is CASSRTGGQEKLFF.

The chain couples TRBV29-1 to TRBJ2-1; a weak D match, TRBD1 (5 bases). Germline V lookup: CDR1 SQVTM, CDR2 ANQGSEA. The CDR3 runs to 11 residues. CDR3 in DNA: TGCACCACAGGATTCAACAATGAGCAGTTCTTC. Translation gives CTTGFNNEQFF.

The chain combines TRBV4-2 with TRBJ2-3, with 10 bases matching TRBD2. The trim removed 8 bases at V and 1 base at J, leaving 3 bases unmatched. CDR1 is LGHNA, CDR2 YNFKEQ, per germline. The CDR3 sequence is 14 residues long. The CDR3 region is CASELAGGTDTQYF. The CDR3 bases are TGTGCCAGCGAGCTAGCGGGGGGCACAGATACGCAGTATTTT.